These T cell receptor beta chains were read from a single sample in a study of response to subunit inactivated influenza vaccine. MiXCR, run by TCRdb on the RT-PCR reads, gives a single entry per CDR3 protein. This table holds more than 450,000 distinct CDR3 sequences, 6% to 9% found once. This sample comprised PBMCs from blood, obtained less than 25 months after vaccination. The receptors stem from a man aged 50 to 75 who received an inactivated influenza vaccine. The CDR3 runs from the conserved cysteine through the conserved F or W. D genes are given only for firm matches. Clone size is not always given. Where it is, it says once, few, many or a class for expanded clones.

>NA|TRBV5-1|TRBJ2-1|NA
CASSLDSPKHNEQFF
TGCGCCAGCAGCTTGGACAGTCCCAAGCACAATGAGCAGTTCTTC
>NA|TRBV24-1|TRBJ2-7|NA
CATSDSRSFPSYEQYF
TGTGCCACCAGTGATTCCCGGAGCTTTCCCTCCTACGAGCAGTACTTC
>few|TRBV3-1|TRBJ1-1|NA
CASSLRDTAFF
TGTGCCAGCAGCCTCCGGGACACAGCTTTCTTT
>many|TRBV5-6|TRBJ2-3|NA
CASSLDPTTDTQYF
TGTGCCAGCAGCTTGGACCCAACCACAGATACGCAGTATTTT
>NA|TRBV7-3|TRBJ2-1|NA
CASSLYVGVGNEQFF
TGTGCCAGCAGCTTATATGTGGGAGTAGGCAATGAGCAGTTCTTC
>many|TRBV27|TRBJ1-2|TRBD1
CASKRTGDGGYTF
TGTGCCAGCAAGCGGACAGGGGATGGTGGCTACACCTTC
>few|TRBV6-1|TRBJ1-5|NA
CASSGHRNSNQPQHF
TGTGCCAGCAGTGGACACAGGAATAGCAATCAGCCCCAGCATTTT
>many|TRBV4-2|TRBJ2-5|NA
CASSQDRETQYF
TGTGCCAGCAGCCAAGACAGGGAGACCCAGTACTTC
>NA|TRBV20-1|TRBJ2-3|NA
CSARGGYHTDTQYF
TGCAGTGCTAGAGGGGGATACCACACAGATACGCAGTATTTT
>few|TRBV19|TRBJ1-5|NA
CASHQELSQPQHF
TGTGCCAGTCACCAGGAGTTGTCGCAGCCCCAGCATTTT
>NA|TRBV4-3|TRBJ1-2|TRBD1
CASSQDPRDREGYGYTF
TGCGCCAGCAGCCAAGACCCCCGGGACAGAGAAGGCTATGGCTACACCTTC
>few|TRBV2|TRBJ2-7|TRBD1
CASSLIRGQDEQYF
TGTGCCAGCAGTCTAATCAGGGGGCAGGACGAGCAGTACTTC
>NA|TRBV7-6|TRBJ1-1|TRBD1
CASSSRTGPETEAFF
TGTGCCAGCAGCTCGCGGACAGGCCCGGAGACTGAAGCTTTCTTT
>many|TRBV4-3|TRBJ1-6|NA
CASSQSYRRGWNSPLHF
TGCGCCAGCAGCCAATCTTACCGCAGGGGCTGGAATTCACCCCTCCACTTT
>few|TRBV5-1|TRBJ2-3|NA
CASSPLGLNTDTQYF
TGCGCCAGCAGCCCGTTAGGACTGAACACAGATACGCAGTATTTT
>NA|TRBV6-2/TRBV6-3|TRBJ1-5|TRBD1
CASRWDRGPPQPQHF
TGTGCCAGCAGATGGGACAGGGGACCCCCTCAGCCCCAGCATTTT
>few|TRBV20-1|TRBJ2-1|TRBD2
CSAPKAGARNEQFF
TGCAGTGCTCCAAAGGCGGGAGCGCGCAATGAGCAGTTCTTC
>few|TRBV12-3/TRBV12-4|TRBJ1-3|NA
CASSFEVGNTIYF
TGTGCCAGCAGTTTCGAAGTTGGAAACACCATATATTTT
>NA|TRBV12-3/TRBV12-4|TRBJ1-3|NA
CASSRHYSGNTIYF
TGTGCCAGCAGTCGACACTACTCTGGAAACACCATATATTTT
>NA|TRBV5-1|TRBJ1-1|NA
CASSLAWENTEAFF
TGCGCCAGCAGCTTGGCCTGGGAGAACACTGAAGCTTTCTTT
>NA|TRBV6-1|TRBJ2-1|NA
CASRGTSAYEQFF
TGTGCCAGCAGAGGGACTTCGGCTTATGAGCAGTTCTTC
>few|TRBV6-5|TRBJ2-7|TRBD1
CASSYLGTGGYYEQYF
TGTGCCAGCAGTTACTTAGGGACAGGGGGATACTACGAGCAGTACTTC